The rows below give T cell receptor beta chains drawn from one sample of a study of blood T cell repertoires in COVID-19. Sequencing used immunoSEQ multiplex PCR; TCRdb keeps in-frame clones, though not all of them. The repertoire holds about 270,000 clones, with around nine tenths as singletons. The sequenced sample was peripheral blood. These TCRs come from a man in his forties with active or convalescent COVID-19. Both conserved end residues are part of each CDR3. The order of the fields is V gene, CDR3 length, J gene, CDR3 protein.

v_gene: TRBV7-3; len: 15; j_gene: TRBJ2-1; CDR3aa: CASSQAGGKRNEQFF
v_gene: TRBV6-5; len: 13; j_gene: TRBJ1-1; CDR3aa: CASRPTGETEAFF
v_gene: TRBV6-5; len: 15; j_gene: TRBJ1-1; CDR3aa: CASIQLDTVNTEAFF
v_gene: TRBV7-8; len: 13; j_gene: TRBJ2-1; CDR3aa: CASSLGGSDEQFF
v_gene: TRBV30; len: 13; j_gene: TRBJ2-5; CDR3aa: CAWSQAGGETQYF
v_gene: TRBV7-3; len: 13; j_gene: TRBJ1-5; CDR3aa: CASSLTQNQPQHF
v_gene: TRBV6-5; len: 13; j_gene: TRBJ1-1; CDR3aa: CASRTDKNTEAFF
v_gene: TRBV3-1/TRBV3-2; len: 14; j_gene: TRBJ2-5; CDR3aa: CASSPGYPLETQYF
v_gene: TRBV19; len: 15; j_gene: TRBJ1-2; CDR3aa: CASSIGRRDNYGYTF
v_gene: TRBV10-1; len: 14; j_gene: TRBJ2-3; CDR3aa: CASSGPTSTDTQYF
v_gene: TRBV7-2; len: 15; j_gene: TRBJ1-1; CDR3aa: CASSLDLTRNTEAFF
v_gene: TRBV28; len: 16; j_gene: TRBJ2-7; CDR3aa: CASSPPGGQSPYEQYF
v_gene: TRBV5-1; len: 14; j_gene: TRBJ1-1; CDR3aa: CASSPLPPLREAFF
v_gene: TRBV18; len: 12; j_gene: TRBJ2-1; CDR3aa: CASSPTGNEQFF
v_gene: TRBV7-6; len: 16; j_gene: TRBJ2-3; CDR3aa: CASSDGTSGITDTQYF
v_gene: TRBV24-1; len: 17; j_gene: TRBJ1-5; CDR3aa: CATSERQGITLNQPQHF
v_gene: TRBV27; len: 13; j_gene: TRBJ1-5; CDR3aa: CASSFYSNQPQHF
v_gene: TRBV19; len: 15; j_gene: TRBJ1-6; CDR3aa: CASRGSSSYNSPLHF
v_gene: TRBV6-1; len: 15; j_gene: TRBJ1-2; CDR3aa: CASSEATGINYGYTF
v_gene: TRBV19; len: 14; j_gene: TRBJ1-2; CDR3aa: CASRPTASTYGYTF
v_gene: TRBV3-1/TRBV3-2; len: 16; j_gene: TRBJ2-5; CDR3aa: CASSQDWRQGGQTQYF
v_gene: TRBV4-2; len: 16; j_gene: TRBJ2-1; CDR3aa: CASSQERAGVRVEQFF
v_gene: TRBV10-3; len: 15; j_gene: TRBJ1-5; CDR3aa: CAISGGRGGNQPQHF
v_gene: TRBV3-1/TRBV3-2; len: 15; j_gene: TRBJ1-2; CDR3aa: CASSQAARANYGYTF
v_gene: TRBV5-4; len: 14; j_gene: TRBJ1-2; CDR3aa: CASRAAEGNYGYTF
v_gene: TRBV30; len: 13; j_gene: TRBJ2-5; CDR3aa: CAFSGQGLETQYF
v_gene: TRBV30; len: 11; j_gene: TRBJ1-1; CDR3aa: CAWGQATEAFF
v_gene: TRBV28; len: 12; j_gene: TRBJ1-3; CDR3aa: CASSEGTGSSDF
v_gene: TRBV19; len: 13; j_gene: TRBJ2-5; CDR3aa: CASRGGAQETQYF
v_gene: TRBV7-6; len: 12; j_gene: TRBJ1-1; CDR3aa: CASSLRDREAFF
v_gene: TRBV12-3/TRBV12-4; len: 12; j_gene: TRBJ2-5; CDR3aa: CASSWNRGTQYF
v_gene: TRBV30; len: 13; j_gene: TRBJ2-7; CDR3aa: CAWTFPGRIEQYF
v_gene: TRBV5-1; len: 17; j_gene: TRBJ2-2; CDR3aa: CASSLAPASGGTGELFF
v_gene: TRBV12-3/TRBV12-4; len: 13; j_gene: TRBJ2-2; CDR3aa: CASSQGVAGELFF
v_gene: TRBV6-6; len: 15; j_gene: TRBJ1-5; CDR3aa: CASSQQGTRNQPQHF
v_gene: TRBV30; len: 12; j_gene: TRBJ2-3; CDR3aa: CAWRQAGDTQYF
v_gene: TRBV27; len: 14; j_gene: TRBJ1-5; CDR3aa: CASSFSHSNQPQHF
v_gene: TRBV30; len: 13; j_gene: TRBJ2-2; CDR3aa: CAWSVGGPGELFF
v_gene: TRBV30; len: 15; j_gene: TRBJ1-2; CDR3aa: CAWTPPGGWRDGYTF
v_gene: TRBV5-5; len: 13; j_gene: TRBJ2-2; CDR3aa: CASSLTVTGELFF
v_gene: TRBV6-5; len: 16; j_gene: TRBJ2-3; CDR3aa: CASSYSGLASSDTQYF
v_gene: TRBV2; len: 15; j_gene: TRBJ1-5; CDR3aa: CASSRRGGDSQPQHF
v_gene: TRBV6-1; len: 16; j_gene: TRBJ1-2; CDR3aa: CASSASTRGFSYGYTF
v_gene: TRBV27; len: 16; j_gene: TRBJ2-7; CDR3aa: CASSPFARTTAVEQYF
v_gene: TRBV9; len: 15; j_gene: TRBJ2-7; CDR3aa: CASSVEEGDSYEQYF
v_gene: TRBV24-1; len: 16; j_gene: TRBJ2-3; CDR3aa: CATRSRDSPPTDTQYF